These 32 T cell receptor beta chains came from one sample sequenced in a study of T-cell reconstitution after alpha-beta-depleted transplantation in children. Preparation of the TCRbeta library was carried out with unique molecular identifiers. Using its own MiXCR run on the PCR reads, TCRdb lists one record per CDR3 protein. There are 250,000 to 400,000 distinct CDR3 sequences in the sample; roughly 25% occur only once, and approximately 10% lies in the top ten. This sample comprised PBMCs, mostly from graft donor cells, obtained 180 days after TCRalphabeta/CD19-depleted stem cell transplant. The receptors were sampled from a male patient between 5 and 17 years old who had a stem cell transplant for acute lymphoblastic leukemia, so the T cells may come from the graft donor.

The genes are TRBV5-1 and TRBJ2-5, with D unresolved. This CDR3 spans 14 amino acids. Looked up from germline, CDR1 is SGHRS and CDR2 is YFSETQ. V was pared by 0 bases and J by 1 base, with 7 bases between. CDR3 protein: CASSLVPTQETQYF. The CDR3 DNA reads as TGCGCCAGCAGCTTGGTCCCCACCCAAGAGACCCAGTACTTC.

The chain links TRBV2 to TRBJ2-3; possibly TRBD2 for D (6 bases). Deletions cut 3 bases from V and 6 bases from J, with 10 bases between. There are 13 residues in the CDR3. In germline, CDR1 is SNHLY, CDR2 FYNNEI. The CDR3 sequence: CASSEGLGDTQYF. CDR3 in DNA: TGTGCCAGCAGTGAGGGACTTGGGGATACGCAGTATTTT.

The chain joins TRBV12-3 or TRBV12-4 to TRBJ2-1; 8 bases are a match to TRBD2. V dropped 1 base and J dropped 4; count of bases not matched to a gene: 3. The CDR3 loop spans 15 amino acids. The CDR3, as DNA: TGTGCCAGCAGTTTAGTAGCGGGACAATACAATGAGCAGTTCTTC. It yields the protein CASSLVAGQYNEQFF.

This clonotype has a handful of counts. The chain joins TRBV7-6 to TRBJ1-4, with TRBD1 identical over 11 bases. The V gene end was trimmed by 5 bases and the J gene end by 2 bases; junction bases not matched to a gene: 7. Looked up from germline, CDR1 is SGHVS and CDR2 is FNYEAQ. CDR3 length: 17 amino acids. The CDR3 nucleotides are TGTGCCAGCAGCCTCCGGACAGGGGGCGCGACTAATGAAAAACTGTTTTTT. This codes for CASSLRTGGATNEKLFF.

The CDR3: CASSLGQLTNTEAFF. The CDR3 DNA is TGTGCCAGCAGCTTGGGACAGCTGACGAACACTGAAGCTTTCTTT. The chain links TRBV7-9 to TRBJ1-1; 7 bases are shared with TRBD1. V was clipped by 3 bases and J by 1 base; unmatched bases: 5. Per the germline V gene, CDR1 is SEHNR and CDR2 is FQNEAQ (reference sequence). The CDR3 length is 15 residues.

CDR3 amino acids: CSARGNAVTQYF. The CDR3 DNA reads as TGCAGTGCTAGAGGGAATGCGGTGACCCAGTACTTC. This rearrangement joins TRBV20-1 to TRBJ2-5; D ambiguous. V lost 1 base, J lost 7 bases, and 10 bases lay in between. The CDR3 spans 12 residues. Looked up from germline, CDR1 is DFQATT and CDR2 is SNEGSKA (reference sequence).

The CDR3 protein is CASSSYRGNTEAFF. The DNA of the CDR3 is TGTGCCAGCAGCTCCTACAGGGGGAACACTGAAGCTTTCTTT. The genes are TRBV11-2 and TRBJ1-1, with 7 bases lining up with TRBD1. Per the germline V gene, CDR1 is SGHAT and CDR2 is FQNNGV. The ends lost 4 bases at V and 1 base at J; junction bases unmatched: 3. The CDR3 length is 14 residues.

The CDR3 here is CASSFGAGHSYNEQFF. The CDR3 nucleotides read TGTGCCAGCAGTTTTGGAGCGGGCCACTCCTACAATGAGCAGTTCTTC. The V call is TRBV27, the J call TRBJ2-1, with D maybe TRBD2 (6 bases). From germline, CDR1 is MNHEY and CDR2 SMNVEV (reference sequence). The CDR3 is 16 amino acids. V lost 3 bases to trimming and J lost 0 bases, with 12 bases between them.

This clonotype appeared a few times. The rearrangement uses TRBV4-2 and TRBJ2-5, with 14 bases that match TRBD2. There are 16 residues in the CDR3. From germline, CDR1 is LGHNA and CDR2 YNFKEQ. Unmatched junction bases numbered 1, after V lost 0 bases and J lost 4 bases. Here the CDR3 reads CASSQDGTSGRETQYF. The CDR3 DNA is TGTGCCAGCAGCCAAGATGGGACTAGCGGGAGAGAGACCCAGTACTTC.

This clonotype was observed a handful of times. This sequence joins TRBV10-2 and TRBJ2-7, with a weak D call TRBD2 (7 bases). Germline values: CDR1 WSHSY, CDR2 SAAADI. The CDR3 loop spans 14 amino acids. Trimming removed 4 bases at V and 9 bases at J, with 19 bases between. CDR3 coding DNA: TGCGCCAGCAGTGGAGGCGGGGGCGGGTTCGCGCAGTACTTC. It encodes CASSGGGGGFAQYF.

This chain joins TRBV20-1 and TRBJ1-2, with D tentatively TRBD1 (6 bases). The ends were cut back, 5 bases at V and 0 bases at J, with 13 bases in the middle. Germline V gives CDR1 DFQATT, CDR2 SNEGSKA (reference sequence). The CDR3 contains 14 residues. The CDR3 spells CSARTAVTNYGYTF. For the CDR3, the DNA is TGCAGTGCTCGGACAGCGGTAACTAACTATGGCTACACCTTC.

The V and J genes are TRBV27 and TRBJ2-7; D ambiguous. CDR3 size: 14 residues. Trimming took 5 bases from V and 0 from J, leaving 11 bases between them. CDR1 is MNHEY and CDR2 is SMNVEV in the germline V gene (reference sequence). The CDR3, as DNA: TGTGCCAGCAGTCCCAAGGATCCCTCCTACGAGCAGTACTTC. Its protein is CASSPKDPSYEQYF.

This clonotype was seen only a few times. J is TRBJ2-3 and V is TRBV6-1, with TRBD1 matching over 9 bases. In germline, CDR1 is MNHNS, CDR2 SASEGT. The CDR3 extends over 16 amino acids. After removal of 7 bases from V and 0 bases from J, the junction contained 8 bases not matched to a gene. Here the CDR3 DNA reads TGTGCCAGCAAACAGGGGGCGTTCCGAAGCACAGATACGCAGTATTTT. It translates to CASKQGAFRSTDTQYF.

This clonotype has more than one count but fewer than ten. The chain links TRBV24-1 to TRBJ2-1; the match to TRBD2 covers 8 bases. Trimming removed 5 bases from V and 1 base from J; junction bases left unmatched: 9. The germline gives CDR1 KGHDR, CDR2 SFDVKD. The CDR3 has 17 amino acids. The CDR3 nucleotides are TGTGCCACCAGTGCGGGGGGGACTGGGTGGTCCTACAATGAGCAGTTCTTC. Translated, it gives CATSAGGTGWSYNEQFF.

The V gene is TRBV4-1, the J gene TRBJ2-1; possibly TRBD2 for D (5 bases). The germline CDR1 and CDR2 sequences are MGHRA and YSYEKL. This CDR3 is built from 13 residues. Trimming stripped 6 bases from V and 5 bases from J, with 11 bases between. Here the CDR3 DNA reads TGCGCCAGCAGGAAGGTCGGGGACAATGAGCAGTTCTTC. It encodes CASRKVGDNEQFF.

This clonotype has more than one count but fewer than ten. J is TRBJ1-5 and V is TRBV6-1; D remains unclear. V shed 7 bases and J shed 3 bases, with 7 bases lying between them. The CDR3 loop spans 12 amino acids. The V gene's germline CDR1 is MNHNS and CDR2 SASEGT. The CDR3 sequence: CASKAYNQPQHF. DNA of the CDR3: TGTGCCAGCAAGGCCTACAATCAGCCCCAGCATTTT.

This clonotype was observed a handful of times. The J gene is TRBJ2-7, the V gene TRBV15, with 8 bases matching TRBD2. CDR1 and CDR2 (germline): LNHNV, YYDKDF (reference sequence). This CDR3 is built from 15 residues. V was clipped by 5 bases and J by 4 bases; unmatched bases: 10. The CDR3 region has the DNA TGTGCCACCAGCCCCGGGACTAGTATAGGGTACGAGCAGTACTTC. Translation gives CATSPGTSIGYEQYF.

The chain links TRBV25-1 to TRBJ1-2; D remains ambiguous. Germline V CDR1 and CDR2: MGHDK, SYGVNS. The CDR3 is 14 amino acids. Trimming pared 3 bases from V and 7 bases from J, leaving 15 bases between. DNA of the CDR3: TGTGCCAGCAGTGAGCTAGACTTCCTCGGTGGCTACACCTTC. It translates to CASSELDFLGGYTF.

The sample holds a few counts of this clonotype. V and J are TRBV25-1 and TRBJ2-2; D gene unclear. The length of the CDR3 is 15 residues. The germline V gene has CDR1 MGHDK and CDR2 SYGVNS. Trimming removed 1 base from V and 3 bases from J, with 9 bases in between. The CDR3, as DNA: TGTGCCAGCAGTGAATTAGGCTTCTACACCGGGGAGCTGTTTTTT. Translation: CASSELGFYTGELFF.

This rearrangement joins TRBV12-3 or TRBV12-4 to TRBJ1-4, with D possibly being TRBD1 (6 bases). With 3 bases removed from V and 8 bases from J, the gap between germline ends came to 16 bases. CDR3 size: 15 residues. Here the CDR3 reads CASSFTGQGGEKLFF. CDR3 sequence (DNA): TGTGCCAGCAGTTTTACTGGACAAGGGGGAGAAAAACTGTTTTTT.

In its sample, this clonotype was seen many times. The CDR3, as DNA: TGTGCCAGCAGTCCCACAGGGGCCGGGGAGCTGTTTTTT. Encoded protein: CASSPTGAGELFF. The rearrangement links TRBV7-9 to TRBJ2-2; TRBD1 agrees at 7 bases. The germline CDR1 and CDR2 sequences are SEHNR and FQNEAQ (reference sequence). The CDR3 totals 13 residues. Trimming took 6 bases from V and 6 from J; bases not matched to a gene: 4.

The chain employs TRBV7-3 and TRBJ2-1, with 10 positions matching TRBD2. J lost 2 bases, V lost 3 bases, and 7 bases had no gene match. Germline V CDR1 and CDR2: SGHTA, FQGTGA. The CDR3 length is 17 residues. The CDR3 nucleotides read TGTGCCAGCAGCTTGGGTCTACTAGCGGGAACCTACAATGAGCAGTTCTTC. It specifies CASSLGLLAGTYNEQFF.

The chain employs TRBV7-8 and TRBJ2-7, with a possible D match to TRBD1 (6 bases). The germline V and J ends were trimmed by 5 bases and 7 bases, with 21 bases remaining between them. The germline V gene encodes CDR1 SGHVS and CDR2 FQNEAQ. The CDR3 sequence is 15 residues long. DNA for the CDR3: TGTGCCAGCAGCACCGCCTTCGGACAGACCGAGGAGCAGTACTTC. As protein: CASSTAFGQTEEQYF.

This clonotype was recorded a few times. The chain couples TRBV29-1 to TRBJ1-2; D not certain. Germline values: CDR1 SQVTM, CDR2 ANQGSEA. The CDR3 has 14 amino acids. Trimming stripped 2 bases from V and 5 bases from J, with 15 bases between. The CDR3 protein is CSVERRLRGYGYTF. In DNA, the CDR3 is TGCAGCGTTGAAAGGAGACTAAGAGGGTATGGCTACACCTTC.

The J gene is TRBJ1-1, the V gene TRBV18; D gene uncertain. CDR1 is KGHSH, CDR2 LQKENI, per germline. Trimming left V 0 bases short and J 1 base short, with 6 bases between. This CDR3 region has 14 residues. CDR3 region: CASSPPSRNTEAFF. The DNA for the CDR3 is TGTGCCAGCTCACCACCTTCCAGGAACACTGAAGCTTTCTTT.

This clonotype was seen a handful of times. The chain combines TRBV9 with TRBJ2-7, with D perhaps being TRBD1 or TRBD2 (6 bases each). Trimming pared 3 bases from V and 5 bases from J, leaving 18 bases between. Germline loops: CDR1 SGDLS, CDR2 YYNGEE. CDR3 length equals 15 residues. CDR3 protein: CASSARGGPRNEQYF. The CDR3 nucleotides are TGTGCCAGCAGCGCTCGTGGGGGGCCACGGAACGAGCAGTACTTC.

This clonotype was seen repeatedly, ten times or more. The chain recombines TRBV27 with TRBJ1-5, with TRBD1 matching 8 bases. Germline values: CDR1 MNHEY, CDR2 SMNVEV (reference sequence). The CDR3 contains 14 residues. V lost 6 bases to trimming and J lost 7 bases; unmatched junction nucleotides: 8. The CDR3 DNA sequence: TGTGCCAGCAGCCGACAGGGGATGGGGCAGCCCCAGCATTTT. Translating gives CASSRQGMGQPQHF.

The V call is TRBV6-1, the J call TRBJ2-1, with 7 nucleotides matching TRBD2. Per germline, CDR1 MNHNS and CDR2 SASEGT. V lost 6 bases and J lost 0; bases outside the gene matches: 8. The CDR3 covers 16 residues. DNA for the CDR3: TGTGCCAGCAGATCCCGGACTAGTAACTCCTACAATGAGCAGTTCTTC. It translates to CASRSRTSNSYNEQFF.

V is TRBV20-1 and J is TRBJ1-5; D is perhaps TRBD1 (6 bases). The CDR3 has 16 residues. V was cut by 2 bases and J by 4 bases, with 18 bases left in between. Germline assignment: CDR1 DFQATT and CDR2 SNEGSKA (reference sequence). CDR3 sequence (DNA): TGCAGTGCTAGACCGCTATGGGACAACGGGAATCAGCCCCAGCATTTT. Translating it yields CSARPLWDNGNQPQHF.

Only a few counts were recorded for this clonotype. V and J are TRBV7-7 and TRBJ2-7; the D gene is possibly TRBD1 (6 bases). CDR3 length equals 14 residues. Trimming left V 7 bases short and J 2 bases short, with 15 bases between. Per the germline V gene, CDR1 is SSHAT and CDR2 is FNYEAQ (reference sequence). The CDR3 DNA reads as TGTGCCAGCACCTCCGGGACACAACCCTACGAGCAGTACTTC. Encoded protein: CASTSGTQPYEQYF.

This clonotype has just a few counts. The rearrangement links TRBV10-2 to TRBJ2-7, with 9 bases identical to TRBD2. Germline V gives CDR1 WSHSY, CDR2 SAAADI. The CDR3 covers 14 residues. V gave up 2 bases and J gave up 4 bases; unmatched junction bases: 3. CDR3 bases: TGCGCCAGCAGTGAGGGACTAGCGAGATACGAGCAGTACTTC. Encoded protein: CASSEGLARYEQYF.

The table lists this clonotype with a few counts. The V call is TRBV10-3, the J call TRBJ1-2, with no clear D. This CDR3 region has 11 residues. The V gene's germline CDR1 is ENHRY and CDR2 SYGVKD. Trimming removed 6 bases from V and 5 bases from J, with 7 bases in between. The CDR3, as DNA: TGTGCCATCAGCACAGAATATGGCTACACCTTC. The encoded protein is CAISTEYGYTF.